These 20 T cell receptor beta chains came from one sample sequenced in a study of blood T cell repertoires in COVID-19. The assay was immunoSEQ multiplex PCR, and TCRdb's table has in-frame clones only and misses some. The sample includes 150,000 to 200,000 clones, around nine tenths of them seen just once. The sequenced material came from peripheral blood. Receptor source: a young man with active or convalescent COVID-19.

This sequence joins TRBV28 and TRBJ2-5; 8 bases align to TRBD1. V trimming: 2 bases; J trimming: 7 bases; junction bases outside the gene matches: 6. Germline loops: CDR1 MDHEN, CDR2 SYDVKM. This CDR3 is 14 amino acids long. This CDR3 reads CASSLQGANPTQYF. CDR3 coding DNA: TGTGCCAGCAGTTTACAGGGGGCGAACCCGACCCAGTACTTC.

This clone has a handful of counts. V gene TRBV5-4 combines with J gene TRBJ1-1; D unresolved. CDR1 SGHNT and CDR2 YYREEE come from the germline V gene (reference sequence). V was trimmed by 2 bases and J by 5 bases, leaving 16 bases between them. The CDR3 loop spans 15 amino acids. The CDR3 sequence is CASSFEGDVWTEAFF. The CDR3 DNA is TGTGCCAGCAGCTTTGAGGGAGATGTCTGGACTGAAGCTTTCTTT.

This chain links TRBV28 with TRBJ1-5; D perhaps matches TRBD1 (6 bases). CDR1 MDHEN and CDR2 SYDVKM come from the germline V gene. The CDR3 has 14 residues. V was cut by 2 bases and J by 6 bases, with 11 bases left in between. The CDR3 protein is CASSLRGGGQPQHF. The CDR3 region has the DNA TGTGCCAGCAGTTTACGCGGGGGCGGTCAGCCCCAGCATTTT. Drawing the rest from reference TRBV28 and TRBJ1-5, the complete variable domain is DVKVTQSSRYLVKRTGEKVFLECVQDMDHENMFWYRQDPGLGLRLIYFSYDVKMKEKGDIPEGYSVSREKKERFSLILESASTNQTSMYLCASSLRGGGQPQHFGDGTRLSIL.

This sequence joins TRBV11-2 and TRBJ1-2; 11 bases align to TRBD1. The CDR3 contains 16 residues. V shed 3 bases and J 4 bases; nucleotides not matched to a gene: 7. Germline lookup yields CDR1 SGHAT and CDR2 FQNNGV. In DNA, the CDR3 is TGTGCCAGCAGCTTCCTCGCCGGGACAGGGGGCTATGGCTACACCTTC. This encodes CASSFLAGTGGYGYTF.

V is TRBV23-1 and J is TRBJ2-7; tentative D call: TRBD2 (6 bases). Being an ORF, TRBV23-1 has a function that is uncertain. Trimming took 6 bases from V and 5 from J, leaving 11 bases between them. This CDR3 region has 12 residues. The CDR3 spells CASRRGKDEQYV. As DNA, the CDR3 is TGCGCCAGCAGACGGGGGAAGGACGAGCAGTACGTC.

This clone was detected once. The rearrangement joins TRBV27 to TRBJ1-2, with D possibly matching TRBD1 (5 bases). This CDR3 is built from 14 residues. Trimming pared 3 bases from V and 5 bases from J, leaving 13 bases between. CDR1 and CDR2 from the germline V gene are MNHEY and SMNVEV (reference sequence). CDR3 DNA: TGTGCCAGCAGTTTCTCGGTGTCAGGGTATGGCTACACCTTC. Its protein product is CASSFSVSGYGYTF.

V gene TRBV29-1 combines with J gene TRBJ1-1; maybe TRBD1 (6 bases). Trimming took off 6 bases at V and 1 base at J, with 6 bases between the two ends. The CDR3 is 11 amino acids. Germline assignment: CDR1 SQVTM and CDR2 ANQGSEA. The CDR3 protein is CSVQGNTEAFF. The CDR3 DNA reads TGCAGCGTACAGGGGAACACTGAAGCTTTCTTT. Combining the CDR3 with reference TRBV29-1 and TRBJ1-1 gives the whole variable domain SAVISQKPSRDICQRGTSLTIQCQVDSQVTMMFWYRQQPGQSLTLIATANQGSEATYESGFVIDKFPISRPNLTFSTLTVSNMSPEDSSIYLCSVQGNTEAFFGQGTRLTVV.

This clone was observed once. The rearrangement joins TRBV19 to TRBJ1-1; 8 nucleotides match TRBD1. Germline lookup yields CDR1 LNHDA and CDR2 SQIVND (reference sequence). V lost 5 bases, J lost 4 bases, and 9 bases stayed unmatched. The CDR3 is 15 residues long. The CDR3 loop reads CASSFEDRGFTEAFF. The CDR3 DNA follows: TGTGCCAGTAGTTTTGAAGACAGGGGATTCACTGAAGCTTTCTTT.

The rearrangement uses TRBV28 and TRBJ1-1, with TRBD1 identical over 11 bases. The CDR3 sequence is 17 residues long. Germline CDR1 and CDR2: MDHEN and SYDVKM. V was clipped by 5 bases and J by 7 bases; unmatched bases: 15. Here the CDR3 reads CASSLSSPGQGADEAFF. The CDR3 region has the DNA TGTGCCAGCAGTCTCTCCAGTCCTGGACAGGGGGCCGATGAAGCTTTCTTT.

This chain connects TRBV6-2 or TRBV6-3 to TRBJ2-7, with TRBD1 identical over 8 bases. Trimming took 4 bases from V and 6 from J; bases not matched to a gene: 5. This CDR3 has 13 amino acids. Germline-derived CDR1 and CDR2 are MNHEY and SVGEGT. The CDR3 sequence is CASSSGQGGEQYV. CDR3 sequence (DNA): TGTGCCAGCAGTTCCGGACAGGGTGGCGAGCAGTACGTC.

The chain couples TRBV19 to TRBJ2-7; D might be TRBD1 (6 bases). CDR3 length equals 14 residues. Germline CDR1 is LNHDA and CDR2 is SQIVND (reference sequence). Trimming cost V 5 bases and J 2 bases, with 13 bases left between them. CDR3 sequence (DNA): TGTGCCAGTAGTTTCACAGGGTTCACCTACGAGCAGTACTTC. Protein sequence: CASSFTGFTYEQYF.

V is TRBV6-4 and J is TRBJ2-7; 11 bases match TRBD1. Germline V gives CDR1 MRHNA, CDR2 SNTAGT. After removal of 1 base from V and 2 bases from J, the junction contained 22 bases not matched to a gene. There are 22 residues in the CDR3. The CDR3 spells CASSDWIPKDRGRRTQPYEQYV. The CDR3 nucleotides read TGTGCCAGCAGTGACTGGATCCCAAAGGACAGGGGGCGGCGAACTCAACCCTACGAGCAGTACGTC.

The chain joins TRBV14 to TRBJ2-1; tentatively, D is TRBD1 (7 bases). The length of the CDR3 is 18 residues. Germline assignment: CDR1 SGHDN and CDR2 FVKESK. V lost 4 bases and J 6 bases, leaving 25 bases between the germline ends. CDR3 sequence: CASSPFRGDRYLGNEQFF. The DNA for the CDR3 is TGTGCCAGCAGCCCTTTCAGGGGGGACCGATATTTGGGCAATGAGCAGTTCTTC.

The rearrangement links TRBV25-1 to TRBJ1-2; D may be TRBD1 (6 bases). V was pared by 3 bases and J by 4 bases, with 12 bases between. CDR1 MGHDK and CDR2 SYGVNS come from the germline V gene. The CDR3 covers 14 residues. CDR3 protein: CASSDEDSFYGYTF. CDR3 coding DNA: TGTGCCAGCAGTGATGAGGACAGCTTCTATGGCTACACCTTC.

The genes are TRBV11-2 and TRBJ1-1, with 10 bases fitting TRBD1. The V gene's germline CDR1 is SGHAT and CDR2 FQNNGV. The CDR3 runs to 14 residues. Trimming removed 5 bases from V and 5 bases from J; junction bases left unmatched: 5. This chain's CDR3 is CASSTGTGETEAFF. The CDR3 nucleotides are TGTGCCAGCAGCACCGGGACAGGGGAAACTGAAGCTTTCTTT.

V usage is TRBV5-6 and J usage is TRBJ1-3, with TRBD1 matching over 8 bases. The germline V gene encodes CDR1 SGHDT and CDR2 YYEEEE. The CDR3 is 16 amino acids. V dropped 4 bases and J dropped 2; count of bases not matched to a gene: 8. The chain's CDR3 is CASSARTGLAGNTIYF. As DNA, the CDR3 is TGTGCCAGCAGCGCCCGGACAGGGCTCGCTGGAAACACCATATATTTT. Full variable domain (rest looked up from reference TRBV5-6 and TRBJ1-3): DAGVTQSPTHLIKTRGQQVTLRCSPKSGHDTVSWYQQALGQGPQFIFQYYEEEERQRGNFPDRFSGHQFPNYSSELNVNALLLGDSALYLCASSARTGLAGNTIYFGEGSWLTVV.

The genes are TRBV5-8 and TRBJ2-7; TRBD1 agrees at 7 bases. The V segment lost 4 bases and the J segment 3 bases; nucleotides outside the gene matches: 4. This CDR3 comprises 13 residues. Germline CDR1 reads SGHTS; CDR2 reads YDEGEE. The CDR3 reads CASSQTGYYEQYF. The CDR3 DNA is TGTGCCAGCAGCCAGACAGGGTACTACGAGCAGTACTTC.

This sequence joins TRBV7-8 and TRBJ2-7, with 8 bases that match TRBD1. The CDR3 spans 15 residues. The germline gives CDR1 SGHVS, CDR2 FQNEAQ. The ends lost 1 base at V and 3 bases at J; junction bases unmatched: 5. CDR3 loop: CASSLEIGQGYEQYV. The CDR3 nucleotides read TGTGCCAGCAGCTTAGAGATTGGACAGGGCTACGAGCAGTACGTC.

This clone was counted only a few times. This chain links TRBV15 with TRBJ2-3; unclear D gene. V shed 4 bases and J shed 6 bases, with 17 bases lying between them. Germline assignment: CDR1 LNHNV and CDR2 YYDKDF (reference sequence). The CDR3 has 15 residues. CDR3 region: CATSITPPLQDTQYF. CDR3 nucleotide sequence: TGTGCCACCAGCATCACACCCCCCCTGCAGGATACGCAGTATTTT.

V gene TRBV12-3 or TRBV12-4 combines with J gene TRBJ2-3; maybe TRBD2 (6 bases). This CDR3 contains 12 residues. Trimming left V 7 bases short and J 6 bases short, with 11 bases between. The CDR3 reads CASIGDWDTQYF. The CDR3 DNA reads as TGTGCCAGCATTGGGGACTGGGATACGCAGTATTTT.